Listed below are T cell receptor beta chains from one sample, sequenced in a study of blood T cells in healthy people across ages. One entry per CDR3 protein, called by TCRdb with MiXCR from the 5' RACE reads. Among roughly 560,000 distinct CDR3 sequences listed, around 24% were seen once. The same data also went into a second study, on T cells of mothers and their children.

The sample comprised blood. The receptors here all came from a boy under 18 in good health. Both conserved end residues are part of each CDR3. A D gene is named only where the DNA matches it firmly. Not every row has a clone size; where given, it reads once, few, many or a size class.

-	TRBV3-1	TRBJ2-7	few	TGTGCCAGCAGCCAGGGACTCCACTCCTACGAGCAGTACTTC	CASSQGLHSYEQYF
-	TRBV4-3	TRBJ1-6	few	TGCGCCAGCAGCCCGGCGTCGCGGGACACCAGTTCACCCCTCCACTTT	CASSPASRDTSSPLHF
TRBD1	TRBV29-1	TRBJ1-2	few	TGCAGCATGGACAGGACAGCTAACTATGGCTACATCTTC	CSMDRTANYGYIF
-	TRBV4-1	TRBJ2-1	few	TGCGCCAGCAGCCAGTCACGAGGGGATGAGCAGTTCTTC	CASSQSRGDEQFF
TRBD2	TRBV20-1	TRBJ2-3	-	TGCAGTGCTAGAGACGGCGGGAGGATTCCAGATACGCAGTATTTT	CSARDGGRIPDTQYF
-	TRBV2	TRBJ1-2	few	TGTGCCAGCAGTGAATGGGATCGGGACTTTCGAGGCTACACCTTC	CASSEWDRDFRGYTF
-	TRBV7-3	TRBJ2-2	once	TGTGCCAGCAGCCCCTACTTGTCCGGGGAGCTGTTTTTT	CASSPYLSGELFF
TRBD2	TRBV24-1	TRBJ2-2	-	TGTGCCACCAGTGATTCCGGACTAGGCCCGAACACCGGGGAGCTGTTTTTT	CATSDSGLGPNTGELFF
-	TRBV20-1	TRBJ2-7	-	TGCAGTGCCAAGAGCCGACAGACTCTTCCCTACGAGCAGTACTTC	CSAKSRQTLPYEQYF
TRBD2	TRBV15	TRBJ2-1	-	TGTGCCACCTCAAAGGACAGCGGGAGTACTAATGAGCAGTTCTTC	CATSKDSGSTNEQFF
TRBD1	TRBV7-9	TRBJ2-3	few	TGTGCCAGCAGCGCCTCGGACAGGGGAGCAGATACGCAGTATTTT	CASSASDRGADTQYF
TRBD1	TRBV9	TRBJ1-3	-	TGTGCCAGCAGCGTACGCGGAGGAGTCCACAGGGGGAACACCATATATTTT	CASSVRGGVHRGNTIYF
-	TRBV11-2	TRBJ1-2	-	TGTGCCAGCAGCTTAGGCCTGAAGAGGTCAGATGGCTACACCTTC	CASSLGLKRSDGYTF
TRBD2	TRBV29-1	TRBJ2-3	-	TGCAGCGTTCTTGGTGGGGCTAGCGGAATCACAGATACGCAGTATTTT	CSVLGGASGITDTQYF
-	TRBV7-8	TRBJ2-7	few	TGTGCCAGCAGCTTAGGGGGGCACCGGGGTAAATCCTACGAGCAGTACTTC	CASSLGGHRGKSYEQYF
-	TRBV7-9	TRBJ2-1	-	TGTGCCAGCAGCTCGATACGCTTAGCCAAATTCTACAATGAGCAGTTCTTC	CASSSIRLAKFYNEQFF
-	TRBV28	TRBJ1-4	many	TGTGCCAGCAGTTTGTACCGCGGAGGGGCCAAAGAAAAACTGTTTTTT	CASSLYRGGAKEKLFF
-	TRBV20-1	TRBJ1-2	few	TGCAGTGCTCCTAACAGGCAAGCTAACTATGGCTACACCTTC	CSAPNRQANYGYTF
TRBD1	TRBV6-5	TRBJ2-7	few	TGTGCCAGCAGTATGGGACAGGCTGGGGACGAGCAGTACTTC	CASSMGQAGDEQYF
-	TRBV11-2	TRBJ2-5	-	TGTGCCAGCAGCCCTTGGAGTAACCAAGAGACCCAGTACTTC	CASSPWSNQETQYF
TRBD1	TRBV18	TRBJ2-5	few	TGTGCCAGCTCACGCGAACAGGGGGCGGAGACCCAGTACTTC	CASSREQGAETQYF
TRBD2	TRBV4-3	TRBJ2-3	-	TGCGCCAGCAGCCCCGGAGCGGGGGGGTCAGGAGATACGCAGTATTTT	CASSPGAGGSGDTQYF
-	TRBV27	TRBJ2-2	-	TGTGCCAGCAGTGCCAGGGGAATCGGGGAGCTGTTTTTT	CASSARGIGELFF
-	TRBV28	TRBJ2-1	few	TGTGCCAGCAGTTTAGAACAGCGATACAATGAGCAGTTCTTC	CASSLEQRYNEQFF
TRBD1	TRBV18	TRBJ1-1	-	TGTGCCAGCTCACCACAGGGGGCTTTGAACACTGAAGCTTTCTTT	CASSPQGALNTEAFF
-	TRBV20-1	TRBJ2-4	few	TGCAGTGCGACACCCGCGGCCAAAAACACTCAGTACTTC	CSATPAAKNTQYF
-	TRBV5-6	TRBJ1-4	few	TGTGCCAGCAGCTTGTTAGAACTGTTTTTT	CASSLLELFF
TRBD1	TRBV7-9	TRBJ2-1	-	TGTGCCAGCAGCTCCCAGACAGGGCGGAGCTCCTACAATGAGCAGTTCTTC	CASSSQTGRSSYNEQFF
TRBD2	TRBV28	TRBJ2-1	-	TGTGCCAGCAGACAAGCGGGGGACTTCTACAATGAGCAGTTCTTC	CASRQAGDFYNEQFF
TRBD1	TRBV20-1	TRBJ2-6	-	TGCAGTGCTAGAGGCCAGGGGGCCGGGGCCAACGTCCTGACTTTC	CSARGQGAGANVLTF
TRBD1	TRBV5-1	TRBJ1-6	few	TGCGCCAGCAGCTCATCGGGACAGGCTTCACATTCACCCCTCCACTTT	CASSSSGQASHSPLHF